Described below is a single T cell receptor (beta chain) sequence and its context. These data come from a study of T cells after posttransplantation cyclophosphamide. Trimming removed 4 bases from V and 6 bases from J, with 18 bases in between. From germline, CDR1 is SGHTS and CDR2 YDEGEE. This CDR3 is built from 15 residues. Assay: immunoSEQ multiplex PCR; the TCRdb copy retains only in-frame clones and omits some. The sample comprises about 52,000 clones, 85% to 95% of which are singletons, and 2.5% to 3% rests with the top ten. The genes are TRBV5-8 and TRBJ2-3; D is possibly TRBD1 (5 bases). The sequenced sample was PBMCs. This sequence originates from a woman aged 30 to 39 in good health and a related stem cell transplant donor. The chain's CDR3 is CASSLSHQGPDTQYF. Written as DNA, the CDR3 is TGTGCCAGCAGCCTTAGTCACCAGGGCCCCGATACGCAGTATTTT.